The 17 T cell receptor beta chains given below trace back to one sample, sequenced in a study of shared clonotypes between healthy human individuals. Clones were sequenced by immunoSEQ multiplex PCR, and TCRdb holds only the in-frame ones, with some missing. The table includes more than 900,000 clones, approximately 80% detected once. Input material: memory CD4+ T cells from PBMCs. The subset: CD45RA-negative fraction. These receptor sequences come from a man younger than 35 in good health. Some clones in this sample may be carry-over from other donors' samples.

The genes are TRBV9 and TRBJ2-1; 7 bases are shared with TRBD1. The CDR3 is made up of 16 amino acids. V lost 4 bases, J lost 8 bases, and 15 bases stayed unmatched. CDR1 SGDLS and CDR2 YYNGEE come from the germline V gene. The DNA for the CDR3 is TGTGCCAGCAGCCCTCATTGGGACAGTCGCACAGATGAGCAGTTCTTC. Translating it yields CASSPHWDSRTDEQFF.

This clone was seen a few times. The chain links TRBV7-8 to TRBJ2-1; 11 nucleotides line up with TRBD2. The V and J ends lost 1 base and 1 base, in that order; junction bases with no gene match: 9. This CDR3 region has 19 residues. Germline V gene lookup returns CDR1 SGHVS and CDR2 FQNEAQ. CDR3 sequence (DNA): TGTGCCAGCAGCTTAGGCCGCGTTAGCGGGAGGGTTTCCTACAATGAGCAGTTCTTC. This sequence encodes CASSLGRVSGRVSYNEQFF.

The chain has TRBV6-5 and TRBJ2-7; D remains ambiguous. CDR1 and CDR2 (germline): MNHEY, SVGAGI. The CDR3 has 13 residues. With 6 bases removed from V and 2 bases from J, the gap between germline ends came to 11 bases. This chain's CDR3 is CASRLGTTYEQYF. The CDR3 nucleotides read TGTGCCAGCAGGCTGGGCACAACCTACGAGCAGTACTTC.

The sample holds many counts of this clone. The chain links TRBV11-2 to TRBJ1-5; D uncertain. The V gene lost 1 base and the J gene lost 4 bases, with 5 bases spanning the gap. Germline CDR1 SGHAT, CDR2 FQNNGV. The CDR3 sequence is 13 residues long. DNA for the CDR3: TGTGCCAGCAGCTTAGCGGCTAATCAGCCCCAGCATTTT. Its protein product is CASSLAANQPQHF.

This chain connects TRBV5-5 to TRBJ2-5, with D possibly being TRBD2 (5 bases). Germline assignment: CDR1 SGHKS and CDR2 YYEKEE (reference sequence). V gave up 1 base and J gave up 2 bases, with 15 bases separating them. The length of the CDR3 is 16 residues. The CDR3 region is CASSLLPGYTQETQYF. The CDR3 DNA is TGTGCCAGCAGCTTGTTGCCGGGGTATACACAAGAGACCCAGTACTTC.

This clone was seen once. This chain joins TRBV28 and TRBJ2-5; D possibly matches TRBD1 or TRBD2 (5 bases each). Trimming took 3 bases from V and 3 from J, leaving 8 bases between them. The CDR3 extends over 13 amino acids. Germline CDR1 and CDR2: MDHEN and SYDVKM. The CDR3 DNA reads TGTGCCAGCAGTTTCGGGGCGGAAGAGACCCAGTACTTC. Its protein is CASSFGAEETQYF.

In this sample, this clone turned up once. The CDR3 sequence is CASSQWERYEQYF. The CDR3 DNA follows: TGCGCCAGCAGCCAATGGGAGAGATACGAGCAGTACTTC. The chain recombines TRBV4-1 with TRBJ2-7, with D maybe TRBD2 (5 bases). Trimming removed 2 bases from V and 4 bases from J, with 9 bases in between. The CDR3 loop spans 13 amino acids. Germline V CDR1 and CDR2: MGHRA, YSYEKL.

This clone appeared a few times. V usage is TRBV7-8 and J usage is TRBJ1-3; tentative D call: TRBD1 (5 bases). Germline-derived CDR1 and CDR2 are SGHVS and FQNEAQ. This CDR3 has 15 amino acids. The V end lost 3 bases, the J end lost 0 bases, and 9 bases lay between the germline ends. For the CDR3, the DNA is TGTGCCAGCAGCTTTGGACACGCCTCTGGAAACACCATATATTTT. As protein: CASSFGHASGNTIYF.

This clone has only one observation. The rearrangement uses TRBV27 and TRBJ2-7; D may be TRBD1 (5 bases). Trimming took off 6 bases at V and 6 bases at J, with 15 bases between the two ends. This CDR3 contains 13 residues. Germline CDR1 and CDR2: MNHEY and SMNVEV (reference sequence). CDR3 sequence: CASRKSGSVEQYF. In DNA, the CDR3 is TGTGCCAGCAGAAAATCAGGGTCTGTCGAGCAGTACTTC.

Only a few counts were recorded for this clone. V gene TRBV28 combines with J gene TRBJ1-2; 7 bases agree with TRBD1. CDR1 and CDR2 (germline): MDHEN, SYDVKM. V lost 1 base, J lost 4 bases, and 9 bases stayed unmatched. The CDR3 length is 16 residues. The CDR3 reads CASSLFPSRGGYGYTF. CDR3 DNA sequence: TGTGCCAGCAGTTTATTCCCATCCAGGGGGGGCTATGGCTACACCTTC.

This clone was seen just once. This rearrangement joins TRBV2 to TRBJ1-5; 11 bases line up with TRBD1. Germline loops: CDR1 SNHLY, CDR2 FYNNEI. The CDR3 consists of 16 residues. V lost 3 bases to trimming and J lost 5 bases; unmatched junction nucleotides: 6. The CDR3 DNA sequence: TGTGCCAGCAGTGACTCGGACAGGGGGCTATATCAGCCCCAGCATTTT. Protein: CASSDSDRGLYQPQHF.

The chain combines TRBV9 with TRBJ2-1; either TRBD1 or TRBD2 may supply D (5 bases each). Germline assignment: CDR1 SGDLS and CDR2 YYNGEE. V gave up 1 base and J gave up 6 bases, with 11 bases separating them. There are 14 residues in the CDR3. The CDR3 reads CASSVRRAGNEQFF. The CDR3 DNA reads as TGTGCCAGCAGCGTACGCAGGGCGGGCAATGAGCAGTTCTTC.

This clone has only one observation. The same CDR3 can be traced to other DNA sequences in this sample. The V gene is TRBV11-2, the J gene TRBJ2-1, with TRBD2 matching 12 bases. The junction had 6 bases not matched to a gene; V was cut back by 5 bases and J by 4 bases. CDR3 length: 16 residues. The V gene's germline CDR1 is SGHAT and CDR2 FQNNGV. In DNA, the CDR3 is TGTGCCAGCAGCGCCCGACTAGCGGGGGTTTACAATGAGCAGTTCTTC. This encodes CASSARLAGVYNEQFF.

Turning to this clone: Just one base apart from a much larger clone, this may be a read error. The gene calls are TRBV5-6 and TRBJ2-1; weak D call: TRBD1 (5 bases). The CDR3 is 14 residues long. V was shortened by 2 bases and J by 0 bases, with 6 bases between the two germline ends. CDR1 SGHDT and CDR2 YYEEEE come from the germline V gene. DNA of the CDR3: TGTGCCAGCAGCTTTGACAGCTCCTACAATGAGCAGTTCTTC. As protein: CASSFDSSYNEQFF.

Here the CDR3 reads CASSLSGVGEQYF. As DNA, the CDR3 is TGTGCCAGCAGTTTGAGTGGGGTGGGCGAGCAGTACTTC. The chain carries TRBV6-5 and TRBJ2-7; no firm D call. There are 13 residues in the CDR3. Looked up from germline, CDR1 is MNHEY and CDR2 is SVGAGI. Trimming took off 4 bases at V and 6 bases at J, with 13 bases between the two ends.

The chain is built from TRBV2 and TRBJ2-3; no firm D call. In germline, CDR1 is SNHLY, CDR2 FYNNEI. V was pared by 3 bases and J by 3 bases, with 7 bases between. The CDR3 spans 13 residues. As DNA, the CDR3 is TGTGCCAGCAGTGATCGGCGGACAGATACGCAGTATTTT. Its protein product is CASSDRRTDTQYF. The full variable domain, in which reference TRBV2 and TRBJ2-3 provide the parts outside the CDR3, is EPEVTQTPSHQVTQMGQEVILRCVPISNHLYFYWYRQILGQKVEFLVSFYNNEISEKSEIFDDQFSVERPDGSNFTLKIRSTKLEDSAMYFCASSDRRTDTQYFGPGTRLTVL.

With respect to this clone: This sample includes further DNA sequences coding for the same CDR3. The CDR3 reads CASRYTGELFF. The CDR3 DNA reads as TGTGCCAGCCGATACACCGGGGAGCTGTTTTTT. V gene TRBV2 combines with J gene TRBJ2-2, with D unresolved. Trimming left V 8 bases short and J 3 bases short, with 4 bases between. This CDR3 is built from 11 residues. Germline-derived CDR1 and CDR2 are SNHLY and FYNNEI.